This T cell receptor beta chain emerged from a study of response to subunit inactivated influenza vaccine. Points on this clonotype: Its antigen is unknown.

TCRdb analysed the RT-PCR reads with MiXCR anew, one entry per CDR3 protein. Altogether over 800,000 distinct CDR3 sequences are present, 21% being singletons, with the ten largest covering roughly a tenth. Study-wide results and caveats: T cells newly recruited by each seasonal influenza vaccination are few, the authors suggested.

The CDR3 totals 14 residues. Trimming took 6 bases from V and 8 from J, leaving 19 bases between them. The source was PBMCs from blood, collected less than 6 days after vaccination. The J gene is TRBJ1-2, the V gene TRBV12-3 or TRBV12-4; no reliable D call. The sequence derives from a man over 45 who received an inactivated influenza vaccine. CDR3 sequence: CASSPSFTYEGYTF. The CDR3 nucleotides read TGTGCCAGCAGCCCTTCATTCACCTACGAGGGCTACACCTTC.